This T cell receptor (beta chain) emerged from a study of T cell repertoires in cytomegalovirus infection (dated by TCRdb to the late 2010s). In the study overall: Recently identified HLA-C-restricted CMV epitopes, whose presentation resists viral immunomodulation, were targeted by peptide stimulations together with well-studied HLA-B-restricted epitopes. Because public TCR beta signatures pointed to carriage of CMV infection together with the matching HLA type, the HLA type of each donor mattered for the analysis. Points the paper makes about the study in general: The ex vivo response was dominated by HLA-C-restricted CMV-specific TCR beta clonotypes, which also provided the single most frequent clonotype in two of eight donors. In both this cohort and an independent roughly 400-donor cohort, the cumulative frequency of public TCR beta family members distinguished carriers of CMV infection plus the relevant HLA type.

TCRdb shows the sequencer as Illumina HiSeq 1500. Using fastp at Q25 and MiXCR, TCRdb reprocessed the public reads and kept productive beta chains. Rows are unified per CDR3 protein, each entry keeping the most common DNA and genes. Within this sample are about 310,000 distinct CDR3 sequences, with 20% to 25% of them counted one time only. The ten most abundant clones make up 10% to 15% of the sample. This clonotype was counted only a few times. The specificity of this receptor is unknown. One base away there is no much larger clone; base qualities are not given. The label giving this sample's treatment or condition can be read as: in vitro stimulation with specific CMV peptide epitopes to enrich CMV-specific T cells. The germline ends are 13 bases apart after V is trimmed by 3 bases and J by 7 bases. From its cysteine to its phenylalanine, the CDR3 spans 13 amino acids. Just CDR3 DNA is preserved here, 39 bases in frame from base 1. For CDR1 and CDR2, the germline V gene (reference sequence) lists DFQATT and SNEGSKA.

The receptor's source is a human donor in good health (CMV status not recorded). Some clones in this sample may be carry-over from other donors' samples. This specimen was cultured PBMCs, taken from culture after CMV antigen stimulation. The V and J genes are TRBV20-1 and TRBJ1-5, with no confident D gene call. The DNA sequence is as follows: TGCAGTGCTAGTATTATTGGGAGACAGCCCCAGCATTTT. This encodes CSASIIGRQPQHF.